The 20 T cell receptor beta chains listed next were all sequenced from one sample in a study of T cell changes during pregnancy in multiple sclerosis. The repertoire was sequenced with immunoSEQ multiplex PCR; TCRdb's copy has only in-frame clones and lacks some. The sample has roughly 38,000 clones, just over 90% seen once; the top ten hold approximately 0.61%. The sequencing here drew on CD4+ T cells from peripheral blood mononuclear cells, taken in the third trimester of pregnancy. The receptor source for this set is a female donor with multiple sclerosis, enrolled in a pregnancy study.

This clone was counted a few times. The rearrangement uses TRBV25-1 and TRBJ1-1; D gene uncertain. Trimming shortened V by 6 bases and J by 12 bases, and 17 bases separated the two germline ends. Germline V gene lookup returns CDR1 MGHDK and CDR2 SYGVNS. The CDR3 is 12 amino acids. CDR3 coding DNA: TGTGCCAGCAGCCGAGGCGGAGGGCGAACTTTCTTT. It specifies CASSRGGGRTFF.

The chain joins TRBV15 to TRBJ2-2, with 10 bases matching TRBD1. There are 14 residues in the CDR3. J was trimmed by 5 bases and V by 5 bases; bases with no gene match: 2. The germline gives CDR1 LNHNV, CDR2 YYDKDF (reference sequence). In DNA, the CDR3 is TGTGCCACCAGCCGACAGGGGGCGACCGGGGAGCTGTTTTTT. Encoded protein: CATSRQGATGELFF. The complete variable domain, with remaining parts taken from reference TRBV15 and TRBJ2-2, reads DAMVIQNPRYQVTQFGKPVTLSCSQTLNHNVMYWYQQKSSQAPKLLFHYYDKDFNNEADTPDNFQSRRPNTSFCFLDIRSPGLGDTAMYLCATSRQGATGELFFGEGSRLTVL.

This rearrangement joins TRBV6-6 to TRBJ2-1, with 7 bases aligning to TRBD2. With V trimmed by 2 bases and J by 7 bases, 8 bases remained unmatched. Germline V gene lookup returns CDR1 MNHNY and CDR2 SVGAGI (reference sequence). The CDR3 has 15 amino acids. In DNA form, the CDR3 reads TGTGCCAGCAGTTACACGTCTAGCGGTAATAATGAGCAGTTCTTC. Its protein is CASSYTSSGNNEQFF.

The CDR3 loop is CASRWGLAGYNEQFF. CDR3 coding DNA: TGTGCCAGCAGATGGGGACTAGCCGGATACAATGAGCAGTTCTTC. The V gene is TRBV27, the J gene TRBJ2-1, with 9 bases fitting TRBD2. V shed 6 bases, J shed 4 bases, and the junction held 7 bases outside the gene matches. CDR3 length: 15 amino acids. CDR1 and CDR2 from the germline V gene are MNHEY and SMNVEV (reference sequence).

The chain carries TRBV27 and TRBJ1-1; 8 bases fit TRBD1. This CDR3 is 14 amino acids long. Germline trimming cut 10 bases from V and 0 bases from J; bases unmatched to any gene: 7. CDR1 and CDR2 from the germline V gene are MNHEY and SMNVEV (reference sequence). The DNA for the CDR3 is TGTGCCACCCGGGCAGGGGGCCTGAACACTGAAGCTTTCTTT. It specifies CATRAGGLNTEAFF.

In this sample, this clone turned up once. The chain employs TRBV7-2 and TRBJ2-2; the D is unclear. Germline V gives CDR1 SGHTA, CDR2 FQGNSA. The CDR3 has 16 residues. The V and J ends lost 2 bases and 6 bases respectively, with 16 bases between them. Written as DNA, the CDR3 is TGTGCCAGCAGCTTATTCTCCCCGGGTCAACCCGGGGAGCTGTTTTTT. It codes for CASSLFSPGQPGELFF.

V and J are TRBV7-9 and TRBJ2-1; 8 bases are shared with TRBD1. Germline-derived CDR1 and CDR2 are SEHNR and FQNEAQ (reference sequence). J lost 4 bases, V lost 7 bases, and 6 bases had no gene match. There are 14 residues in the CDR3. This CDR3 is CASNRDRSYNEQFF. The CDR3 bases are TGTGCCAGCAACAGGGACAGGAGTTACAATGAGCAGTTCTTC. Full variable domain (rest looked up from reference TRBV7-9 and TRBJ2-1): DTGVSQNPRHKITKRGQNVTFRCDPISEHNRLYWYRQTLGQGPEFLTYFQNEAQLEKSRLLSDRFSAERPKGSFSTLEIQRTEQGDSAMYLCASNRDRSYNEQFFGPGTRLTVL.

V usage is TRBV5-1 and J usage is TRBJ2-7, with TRBD2 as a possible D gene (6 bases). The CDR3 totals 15 residues. Trimming stripped 4 bases from V and 3 bases from J, with 17 bases between. Germline V gene lookup returns CDR1 SGHRS and CDR2 YFSETQ. The DNA of the CDR3 is TGCGCCAGCAGCCCGGGCGGGGCGGAGGTCTACGAGCAGTACTTC. This gives the protein CASSPGGAEVYEQYF.

The chain carries TRBV12-1 and TRBJ1-2; the table's D call of TRBD1 was not tested on the DNA. TRBV12-1 is a pseudogene locus. There are 16 residues in the CDR3. CDR3 DNA sequence: TGTGCCAGCAGCTCCACAACTGGACAGACGTACTATGGCTACACCTTC. Translation: CASSSTTGQTYYGYTF.

This clone has a single count. The chain combines TRBV28 with TRBJ1-1; D remains unclear. This CDR3 has 15 amino acids. Germline V gene sequence: CDR1 MDHEN, CDR2 SYDVKM. The germline V and J ends were trimmed by 8 bases and 1 base, with 17 bases remaining between them. This CDR3 is CASPPSSHRNTEAFF. CDR3 coding DNA: TGTGCCAGCCCACCCAGCTCGCACAGGAACACTGAAGCTTTCTTT.

This sequence joins TRBV13 and TRBJ1-1; a possible D gene is TRBD1 (5 bases). This CDR3 is 17 amino acids long. The germline V gene encodes CDR1 PRHDT and CDR2 FYEKMQ (reference sequence). V lost 1 base and J 0 bases, leaving 15 bases between the germline ends. This CDR3 is CASSLEGALYMNTEAFF. The CDR3 nucleotides are TGTGCCAGCAGCTTAGAAGGGGCTTTATACATGAACACTGAAGCTTTCTTT.

The J gene is TRBJ1-1, the V gene TRBV4-3; weak D call: TRBD1 (5 bases). Germline assignment: CDR1 LGHNA and CDR2 YSLEER. The CDR3 has 14 residues. Trimming shortened V by 4 bases and J by 5 bases, and 14 bases separated the two germline ends. In DNA, the CDR3 is TGCGCCAGCAGCCCTTCTGAGGGGAGGACTGAAGCTTTCTTT. Encoded protein: CASSPSEGRTEAFF.

The gene calls are TRBV11-2 and TRBJ2-7; D is ambiguous. Germline CDR1 is SGHAT and CDR2 is FQNNGV. This CDR3 has 11 amino acids. V was cut by 0 bases and J by 6 bases, with 3 bases left in between. DNA of the CDR3: TGTGCCAGCAGCTTAGACCGCGAGCAGTACTTC. This translates into CASSLDREQYF.

The chain combines TRBV5-1 with TRBJ1-2; D may be TRBD1 (5 bases). This CDR3 spans 13 amino acids. The germline V gene has CDR1 SGHRS and CDR2 YFSETQ. The ends were cut back, 2 bases at V and 3 bases at J, with 8 bases in the middle. CDR3 coding DNA: TGCGCCAGCAGCTTCGGAGGGGACTATGGCTACACCTTC. This translates into CASSFGGDYGYTF. The full variable domain, completed using reference TRBV5-1 and TRBJ1-2, is KAGVTQTPRYLIKTRGQQVTLSCSPISGHRSVSWYQQTPGQGLQFLFEYFSETQRNKGNFPGRFSGRQFSNSRSEMNVSTLELGDSALYLCASSFGGDYGYTFGSGTRLTVV.

The chain links TRBV19 to TRBJ1-2; weak D call: TRBD1 (6 bases). Germline CDR1 LNHDA, CDR2 SQIVND (reference sequence). CDR3 length: 12 amino acids. Between the trimmed V and J ends, which lost 6 bases and 5 bases, there was a span of 10 bases. For the CDR3, the DNA is TGTGCCAGTAGCGGCCAGGGGTATGGCTACACCTTC. Residues: CASSGQGYGYTF.

This chain joins TRBV30 and TRBJ1-5, with D unclear. Germline CDR1 reads GTSNPN; CDR2 reads SVGIG (reference sequence). V was pared by 2 bases and J by 2 bases, with 16 bases between. CDR3 length equals 16 residues. CDR3 in DNA: TGTGCCTGGAGTTCCCTATCGGGGTCTGGCAATCAGCCCCAGCATTTT. Residues: CAWSSLSGSGNQPQHF.

The V gene is TRBV7-2, the J gene TRBJ2-5; weak D call: TRBD1 (6 bases). This CDR3 contains 17 residues. Looked up from germline, CDR1 is SGHTA and CDR2 is FQGNSA. The germline V and J ends were trimmed by 5 bases and 5 bases, with 24 bases remaining between them. CDR3 nucleotides: TGTGCCAGCAGCCCGGGGTGGGGGCAGGGGATTGTCGAGACCCAGTACTTC. Translating it yields CASSPGWGQGIVETQYF.

This clone was seen once. CDR3 sequence reads: CASSLGIGLSYNEQFF. The CDR3 nucleotides are TGCGCCAGCAGCTTGGGTATCGGTCTAAGCTACAATGAGCAGTTCTTC. The genes are TRBV5-1 and TRBJ2-1; no firm D call. CDR3 length equals 16 residues. Per the germline V gene, CDR1 is SGHRS and CDR2 is YFSETQ. Trimming removed 0 bases at V and 3 bases at J, with 13 bases between.

This chain joins TRBV6-5 and TRBJ1-2; TRBD1 aligns across 7 bases. The length of the CDR3 is 14 residues. V lost 4 bases to trimming and J lost 6 bases; unmatched junction nucleotides: 8. Per the germline V gene, CDR1 is MNHEY and CDR2 is SVGAGI. In DNA, the CDR3 is TGTGCCAGCAGTTTGGTGAGGGGGCCTGATGGCTACACCTTC. This codes for CASSLVRGPDGYTF.

The chain carries TRBV28 and TRBJ1-3, with D possibly TRBD1 on 6 matching bases. Germline V gene sequence: CDR1 MDHEN, CDR2 SYDVKM. V was clipped by 2 bases and J by 7 bases, with 12 bases between them. The CDR3 runs 14 residues. The CDR3 sequence is CASSLGQGRNTIYF. CDR3 bases: TGTGCCAGCAGTTTAGGCCAGGGGCGGAACACCATATATTTT. Full variable domain (rest looked up from reference TRBV28 and TRBJ1-3): DVKVTQSSRYLVKRTGEKVFLECVQDMDHENMFWYRQDPGLGLRLIYFSYDVKMKEKGDIPEGYSVSREKKERFSLILESASTNQTSMYLCASSLGQGRNTIYFGEGSWLTVV.